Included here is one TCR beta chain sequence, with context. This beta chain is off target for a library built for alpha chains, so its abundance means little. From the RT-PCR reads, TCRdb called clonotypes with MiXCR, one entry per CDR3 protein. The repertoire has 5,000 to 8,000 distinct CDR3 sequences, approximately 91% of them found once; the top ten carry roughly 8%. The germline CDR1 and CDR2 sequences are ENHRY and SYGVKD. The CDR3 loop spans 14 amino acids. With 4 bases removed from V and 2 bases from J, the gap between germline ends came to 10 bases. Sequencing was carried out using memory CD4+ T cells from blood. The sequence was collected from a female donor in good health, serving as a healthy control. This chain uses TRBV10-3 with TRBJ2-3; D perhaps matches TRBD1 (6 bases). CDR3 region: CAISGQETTDTQYF. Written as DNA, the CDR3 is TGTGCCATCAGTGGACAGGAGACCACAGATACGCAGTATTTT.